The clone carrying this T cell receptor beta chain was counted at least ten times. The sample belongs to a study of early T cells in non-severe SARS-CoV-2 infection. In the study overall: Sequencing was performed on bulk RNA from unsorted whole blood, leaving chains unpaired.

From germline, CDR1 is SGHVS and CDR2 FNYEAQ. Trimming cost V 0 bases and J 4 bases, with 3 bases left between them. The CDR3 covers 12 residues. Individual cDNA molecules carried attached unique molecular identifiers. TCRdb re-called the 5' RACE reads with MiXCR, one entry per CDR3 protein. Here the sample spans around 50,000 distinct CDR3 sequences, approximately 12% being singletons. The chain carries TRBV7-6 and TRBJ2-5; D not certain. Specimen: whole blood. The sequence came from an adult who was a healthcare worker with PCR-confirmed SARS-CoV-2 infection or an uninfected control (not recorded which). The CDR3 coding sequence is TGTGCCAGCAGCTTAGCCTTAGAGACCCAGTACTTC. It is translated as CASSLALETQYF. Full variable domain (remainder filled in from reference TRBV7-6 and TRBJ2-5): GAGVSQSPRYKVTKRGQDVALRCDPISGHVSLYWYRQALGQGPEFLTYFNYEAQQDKSGLPNDRFSAERPEGSISTLTIQRTEQRDSAMYRCASSLALETQYFGPGTRLLVL.